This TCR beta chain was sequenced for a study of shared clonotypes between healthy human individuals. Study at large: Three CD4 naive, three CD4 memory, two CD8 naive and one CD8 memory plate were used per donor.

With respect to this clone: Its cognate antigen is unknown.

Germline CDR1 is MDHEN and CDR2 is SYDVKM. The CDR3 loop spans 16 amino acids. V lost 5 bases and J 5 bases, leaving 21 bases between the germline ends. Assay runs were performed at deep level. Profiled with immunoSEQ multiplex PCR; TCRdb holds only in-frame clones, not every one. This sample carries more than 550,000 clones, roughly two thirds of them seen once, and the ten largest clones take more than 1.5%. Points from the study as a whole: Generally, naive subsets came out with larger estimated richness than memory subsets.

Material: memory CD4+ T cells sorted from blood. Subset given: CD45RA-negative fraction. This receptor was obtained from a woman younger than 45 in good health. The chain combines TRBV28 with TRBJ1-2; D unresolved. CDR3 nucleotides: TGTGCCAGCAGTACCCCCGCGGGTGTCTTCTGGTATGGCTACACCTTC. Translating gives CASSTPAGVFWYGYTF.